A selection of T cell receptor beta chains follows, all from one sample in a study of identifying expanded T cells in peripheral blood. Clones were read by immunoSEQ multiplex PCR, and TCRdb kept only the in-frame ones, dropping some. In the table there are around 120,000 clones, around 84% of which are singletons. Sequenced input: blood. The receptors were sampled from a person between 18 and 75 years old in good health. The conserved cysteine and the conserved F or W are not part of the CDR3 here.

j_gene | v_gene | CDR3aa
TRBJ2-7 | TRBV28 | ASRSSYEQY
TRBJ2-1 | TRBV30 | AWKDRRYNEQF
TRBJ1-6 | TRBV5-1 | ASSLRTLGNSPLH
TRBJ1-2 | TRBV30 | AWSVGAYGYT
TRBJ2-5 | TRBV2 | ASSASGGDQETQY
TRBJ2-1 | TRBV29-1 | SVRASGGHNEQF
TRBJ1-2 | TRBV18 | ASSPDRSSGYT
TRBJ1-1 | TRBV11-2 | ASSYTSDATEAF
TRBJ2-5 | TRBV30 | AWSGGIGLDVQETQY
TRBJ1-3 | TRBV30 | AWSAGQDNGNTIY
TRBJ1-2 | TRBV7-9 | ASSDGTGGPNYGYT
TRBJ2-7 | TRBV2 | ASRLHETYEQY
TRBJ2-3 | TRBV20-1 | SARVDTQY
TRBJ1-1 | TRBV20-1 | SATRETEAF
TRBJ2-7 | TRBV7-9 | ASSRDGYEQY
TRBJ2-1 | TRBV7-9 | ASSLAQSGEQF
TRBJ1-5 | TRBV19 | ASSIYDFNQPQH
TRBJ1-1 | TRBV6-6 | ASSSGTAGSTEAF
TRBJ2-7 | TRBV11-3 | ASSLHSGAGAYEQY
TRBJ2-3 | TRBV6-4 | ASSERGGTDTQY
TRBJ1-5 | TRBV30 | AWSYTEVQPQH
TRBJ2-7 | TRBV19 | ASGMGGAGTYEQY
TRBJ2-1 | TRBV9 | ASSPRTVRHEQF
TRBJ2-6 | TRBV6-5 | ASNPASGANVLT
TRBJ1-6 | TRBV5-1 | ASSFEAGLLRSPLH
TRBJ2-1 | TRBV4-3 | ASSQDPGGSYNEQF
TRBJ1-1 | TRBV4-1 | ASSQDSWRDRNTEAF
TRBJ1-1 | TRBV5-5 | ASSLGWVSGTEAF
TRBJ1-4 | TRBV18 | ASSPDTGQEAEKLF
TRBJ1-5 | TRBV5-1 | ASSLDRPDQPQH
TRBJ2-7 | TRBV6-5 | ASALSRSVSEQY
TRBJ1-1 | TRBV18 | ASSTMDTLNTEAF
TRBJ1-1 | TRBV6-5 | ASSWIFKAF
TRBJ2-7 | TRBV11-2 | ASSPGTVVSYEQY
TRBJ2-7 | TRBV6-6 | ASSGQGLGYEQY
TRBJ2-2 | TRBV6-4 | ASSLGETGHGELF
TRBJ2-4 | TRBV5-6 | ASSLLGAKNIQY
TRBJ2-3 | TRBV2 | ASSDLKYTDTQY
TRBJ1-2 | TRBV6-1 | ASAQGQGYGYT
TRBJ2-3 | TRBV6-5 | ASSYFSTDTQY
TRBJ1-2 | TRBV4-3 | ASSPRQGRLHGYT
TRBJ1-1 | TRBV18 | ASSPDLNTEAF
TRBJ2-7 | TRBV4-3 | ASSQGTLGSYEQY
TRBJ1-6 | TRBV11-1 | ASSGRDREESPLH
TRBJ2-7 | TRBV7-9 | ASSSPSGDGTYEQY
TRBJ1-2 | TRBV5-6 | ASSEGQLYGYT
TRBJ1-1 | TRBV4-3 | ASSLRSSTEAF
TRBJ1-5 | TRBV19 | ASSNGMPWPQH
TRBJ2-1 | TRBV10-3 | AIKLSGGGNNEQF
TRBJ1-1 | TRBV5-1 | ASSFGSGLMNTEAF
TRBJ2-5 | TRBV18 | ASSPPGTSRETQY
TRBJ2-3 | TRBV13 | ASSPALGPDTQY
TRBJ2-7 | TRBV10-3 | AISKSSTGPSYEQY
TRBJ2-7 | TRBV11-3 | ASSPSRGIYEQY
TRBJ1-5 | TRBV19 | ASSPRGSQPQH
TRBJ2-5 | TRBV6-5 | ASSSTGTKETQY
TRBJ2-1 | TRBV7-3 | ASSLTPRGGQASSYNEQF